This TCR beta chain was obtained from a study of early T cells in non-severe SARS-CoV-2 infection. The overall study: Chains from this unsorted whole-blood bulk RNA could not be paired.

Trimming removed 4 bases from V and 3 bases from J; junction bases left unmatched: 15. Germline V lookup: CDR1 LGHNA, CDR2 YNFKEQ. The CDR3 contains 19 residues. TCRdb ran MiXCR on the 5' RACE reads and lists one entry per CDR3 protein. The data hold about 56,000 distinct CDR3 sequences, with about 11% observed a single time. The sequence derives from an adult who was a healthcare worker with PCR-confirmed SARS-CoV-2 infection or an uninfected control (not recorded which). The specimen was whole blood. The rearrangement links TRBV4-2 to TRBJ2-7, with TRBD2 matching over 13 bases. Here the CDR3 reads CASSLGLAGEGGKIYEQYF. The CDR3 DNA sequence: TGTGCCAGCAGCCTTGGACTAGCGGGAGAAGGGGGTAAAATCTACGAGCAGTACTTC.